The 5 T cell receptor beta chains in this list originate from one sample, sequenced in a study of shared clonotypes between healthy human individuals. Repertoires were generated with immunoSEQ multiplex PCR, while TCRdb's copy carries only in-frame clones and drops some. The data contain 1.4 million to 1.5 million clones, roughly 95% of them singletons. The specimen was naive CD4+ T cells sorted from blood. The sample's subset: CD45RA+ positively selected. Every receptor here comes from a man aged 30 to 45 in good health.

V gene TRBV7-3 combines with J gene TRBJ2-1; tentatively, D is TRBD1 or TRBD2 (6 bases each). Trimming shortened V by 5 bases and J by 7 bases, and 21 bases separated the two germline ends. CDR3 length: 16 residues. CDR1 SGHTA and CDR2 FQGTGA come from the germline V gene. For the CDR3, the DNA is TGTGCCAGCAGCCACCCTAAGGGGGGAGTGGGGAATGAGCAGTTCTTC. Translating it yields CASSHPKGGVGNEQFF.

The rearrangement links TRBV7-3 to TRBJ2-2, with D perhaps being TRBD1 or TRBD2 (5 bases each). The CDR3 contains 17 residues. Germline values: CDR1 SGHTA, CDR2 FQGTGA. V was clipped by 2 bases and J by 7 bases, with 20 bases between them. The CDR3 reads CASSLLGASGSDGELFF. In DNA form, the CDR3 reads TGTGCCAGCAGCTTACTCGGGGCGTCGGGGAGTGACGGGGAGCTGTTTTTT.

CDR3 residues: CASSLDPGVNTEAFF. In DNA, the CDR3 is TGTGCCAGCAGCTTGGACCCAGGGGTTAACACTGAAGCTTTCTTT. This sequence joins TRBV5-8 and TRBJ1-1; weak D call: TRBD1 (6 bases). The V gene's germline CDR1 is SGHTS and CDR2 YDEGEE. The ends were cut back, 0 bases at V and 2 bases at J, with 11 bases in the middle. The CDR3 runs 15 residues.

V usage is TRBV7-9 and J usage is TRBJ2-2; a weak D match, TRBD2 (7 bases). The CDR3 spans 14 residues. Germline V gene lookup returns CDR1 SEHNR and CDR2 FQNEAQ (reference sequence). V gave up 5 bases and J gave up 6 bases, with 13 bases separating them. CDR3 in DNA: TGTGCCAGCAGCAGAAGGGGGGGCCCCGGGGAGCTGTTTTTT. It translates to CASSRRGGPGELFF.

Comment on this clone: The same CDR3 can be traced to other DNA sequences in this sample. J is TRBJ2-7 and V is TRBV5-1; D gene uncertain. CDR1 and CDR2 from the germline V gene are SGHRS and YFSETQ. The CDR3 is made up of 14 amino acids. The germline V and J ends were trimmed by 0 bases and 3 bases, with 10 bases remaining between them. The CDR3 DNA reads as TGCGCCAGCAGCTTGGTAGGGCCTGGCTACGAGCAGTACTTC. Amino acids: CASSLVGPGYEQYF.